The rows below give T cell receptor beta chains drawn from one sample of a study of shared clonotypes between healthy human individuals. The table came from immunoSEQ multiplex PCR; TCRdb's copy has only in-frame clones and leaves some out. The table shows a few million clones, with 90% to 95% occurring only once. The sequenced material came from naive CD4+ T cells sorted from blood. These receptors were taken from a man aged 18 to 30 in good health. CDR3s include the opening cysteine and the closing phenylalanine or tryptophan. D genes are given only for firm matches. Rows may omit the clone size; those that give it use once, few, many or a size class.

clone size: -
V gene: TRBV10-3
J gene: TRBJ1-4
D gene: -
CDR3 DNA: TGTGCCATCAGTGACCCCGCGCGACTTAGGGGTGATGAAAAACTGTTTTTT
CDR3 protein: CAISDPARLRGDEKLFF

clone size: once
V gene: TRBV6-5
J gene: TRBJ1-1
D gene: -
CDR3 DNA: TGTGCCAGCAGATACAGACAGACGCCGATGAACACTGAAGCTTTCTTT
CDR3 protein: CASRYRQTPMNTEAFF

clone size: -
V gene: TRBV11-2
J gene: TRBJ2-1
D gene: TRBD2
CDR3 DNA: TGTGCCAGCAGCTTAGTGGCTAGCGGGGGGAACAATGAGCAGTTCTTC
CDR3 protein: CASSLVASGGNNEQFF

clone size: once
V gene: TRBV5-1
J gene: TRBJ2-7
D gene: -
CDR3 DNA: TGCGCCAGCAGCTTTACCCAGGTCTCCTACGAGCAGTACTTC
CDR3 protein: CASSFTQVSYEQYF

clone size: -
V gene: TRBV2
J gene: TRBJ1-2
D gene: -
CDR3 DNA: TGTGCCAGCAGTCCGGCTAACTATGGCTACACCTTC
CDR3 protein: CASSPANYGYTF

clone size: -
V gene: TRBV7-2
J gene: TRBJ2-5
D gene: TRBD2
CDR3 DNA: TGTGCCAGCAGCCCCGACGGACTAGCTCTAGAGACCCAGTACTTC
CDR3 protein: CASSPDGLALETQYF

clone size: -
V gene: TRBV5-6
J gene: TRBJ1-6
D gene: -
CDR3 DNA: TGTGCCAGCAACATCCAACAGACGGATTCACCCCTCCACTTT
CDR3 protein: CASNIQQTDSPLHF

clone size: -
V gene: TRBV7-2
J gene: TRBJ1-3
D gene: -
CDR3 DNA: TGTGCCAGCAGTCCACAAATCTCTGGAAACACCATATATTTT
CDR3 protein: CASSPQISGNTIYF

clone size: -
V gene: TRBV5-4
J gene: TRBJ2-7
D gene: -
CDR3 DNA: TGTGCCAGCAGCACCCCGACTAGTAACATCCACGAGCAGTACTTC
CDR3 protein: CASSTPTSNIHEQYF

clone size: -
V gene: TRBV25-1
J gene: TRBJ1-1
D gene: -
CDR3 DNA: TGTGCCAGCAGTGCGGTCCCCGGGGGGCGGGGCACTGAAGCTTTCTTT
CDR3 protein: CASSAVPGGRGTEAFF

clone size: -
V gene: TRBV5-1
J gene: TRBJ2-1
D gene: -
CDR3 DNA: TGCGCCAGCAGCATTCTAGCGATGGCGGGGCCGGGTAATGAGCAGTTCTTC
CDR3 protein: CASSILAMAGPGNEQFF

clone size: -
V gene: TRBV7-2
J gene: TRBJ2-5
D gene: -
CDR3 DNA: TGTGCCAGCAGCCCGAAAGGGGGTAGGGCTGAGACCCAGTACTTC
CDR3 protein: CASSPKGGRAETQYF

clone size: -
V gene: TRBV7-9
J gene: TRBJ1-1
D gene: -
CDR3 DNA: TGTGCCAGCAGCAAAAGGGGAGGGAACACTGAAGCTTTCTTT
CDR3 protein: CASSKRGGNTEAFF

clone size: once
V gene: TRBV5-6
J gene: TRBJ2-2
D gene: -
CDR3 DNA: TGTGCCAGCAGCTGGTCGGCCTCGAACACCGGGGAGCTGTTTTTT
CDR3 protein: CASSWSASNTGELFF

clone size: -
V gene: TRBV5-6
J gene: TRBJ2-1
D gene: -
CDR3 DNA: TGTGCCAGCACCCAATACAATGAGCAGTTCTTC
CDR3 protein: CASTQYNEQFF

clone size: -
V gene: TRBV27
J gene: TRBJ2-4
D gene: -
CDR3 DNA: TGTGCCAGCAGATCCCTGGACATTCAGTACTTC
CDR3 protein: CASRSLDIQYF

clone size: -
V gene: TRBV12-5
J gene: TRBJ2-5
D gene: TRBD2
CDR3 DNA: TGTGCTAGTGGTTTGGGGACTAGCGGGAGTGGGGAGACCCAGTACTTC
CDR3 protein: CASGLGTSGSGETQYF

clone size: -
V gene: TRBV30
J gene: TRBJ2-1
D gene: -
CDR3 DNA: TGTGCCTGGAGTGTAGGGGGACCCTACAATGAGCAGTTCTTC
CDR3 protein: CAWSVGGPYNEQFF

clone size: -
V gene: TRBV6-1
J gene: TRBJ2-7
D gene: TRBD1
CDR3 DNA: TGTGCCAGCAGTGAATTGGGGACAGGGCGCTACGAGCAGTACTTC
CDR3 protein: CASSELGTGRYEQYF

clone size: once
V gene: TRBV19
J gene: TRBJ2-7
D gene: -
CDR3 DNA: TGTGCCAGTAGCGCCCCGGAGGGATCCTACGAGCAGTACTTC
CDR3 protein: CASSAPEGSYEQYF